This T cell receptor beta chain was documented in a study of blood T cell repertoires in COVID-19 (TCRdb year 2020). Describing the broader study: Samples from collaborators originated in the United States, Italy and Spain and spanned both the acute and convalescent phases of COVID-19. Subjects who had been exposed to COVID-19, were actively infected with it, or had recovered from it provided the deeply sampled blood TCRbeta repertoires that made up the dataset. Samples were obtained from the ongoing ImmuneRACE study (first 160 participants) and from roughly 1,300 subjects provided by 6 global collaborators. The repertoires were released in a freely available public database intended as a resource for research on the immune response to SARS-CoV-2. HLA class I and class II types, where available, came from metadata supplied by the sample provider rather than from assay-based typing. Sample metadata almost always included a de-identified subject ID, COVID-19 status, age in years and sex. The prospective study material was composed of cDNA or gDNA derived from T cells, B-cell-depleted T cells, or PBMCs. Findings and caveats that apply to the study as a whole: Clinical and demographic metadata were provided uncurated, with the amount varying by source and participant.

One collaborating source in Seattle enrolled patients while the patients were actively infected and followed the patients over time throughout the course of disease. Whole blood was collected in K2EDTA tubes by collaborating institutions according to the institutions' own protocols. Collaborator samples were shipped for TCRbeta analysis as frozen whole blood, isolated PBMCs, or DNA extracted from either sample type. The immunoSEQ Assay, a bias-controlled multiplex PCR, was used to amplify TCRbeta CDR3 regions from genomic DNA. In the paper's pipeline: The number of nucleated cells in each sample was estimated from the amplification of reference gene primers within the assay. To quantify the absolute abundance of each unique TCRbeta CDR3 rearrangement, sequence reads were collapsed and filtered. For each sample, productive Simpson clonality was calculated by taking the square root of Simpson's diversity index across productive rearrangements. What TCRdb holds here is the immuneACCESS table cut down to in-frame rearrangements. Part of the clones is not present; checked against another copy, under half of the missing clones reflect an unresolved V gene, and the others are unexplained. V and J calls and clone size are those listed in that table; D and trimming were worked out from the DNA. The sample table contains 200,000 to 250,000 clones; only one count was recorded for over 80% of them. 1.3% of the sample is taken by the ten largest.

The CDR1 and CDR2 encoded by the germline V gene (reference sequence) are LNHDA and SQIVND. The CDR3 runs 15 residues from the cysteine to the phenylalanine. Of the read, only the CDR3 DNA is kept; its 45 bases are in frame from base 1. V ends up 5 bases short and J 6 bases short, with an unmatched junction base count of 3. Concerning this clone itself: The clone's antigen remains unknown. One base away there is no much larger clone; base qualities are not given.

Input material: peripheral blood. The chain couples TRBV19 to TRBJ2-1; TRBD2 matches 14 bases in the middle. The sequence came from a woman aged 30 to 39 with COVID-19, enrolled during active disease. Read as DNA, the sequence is TGTGCCAGTAGTTACGGACTAGCGGGGGGCAATGAGCAGTTCTTC. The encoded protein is CASSYGLAGGNEQFF.